These 20 T cell receptor beta chains originate from one sample sequenced in a study of cytomegalovirus exposure and HLA in healthy donors. It was with 60 Vbeta and 13 Jbeta primers that the PCR ran. The repertoire was sequenced with immunoSEQ multiplex PCR; TCRdb's copy has only in-frame clones and lacks some. The sample holds approximately 170,000 clones, roughly 73% seen once. Sequencing input: PBMCs. These receptors all come from a male donor in good health and CMV-seronegative.

The V and J genes are TRBV2 and TRBJ2-1; a possible D gene is TRBD2 (5 bases). Trimming removed 7 bases from V and 0 bases from J, with 10 bases in between. Germline lookup yields CDR1 SNHLY and CDR2 FYNNEI. The CDR3 runs 14 residues. The CDR3 DNA follows: TGTGCCAGCACGACGGACTTCTCCTACAATGAGCAGTTCTTC. Translating gives CASTTDFSYNEQFF.

The chain links TRBV2 to TRBJ2-2; D might be TRBD1 (6 bases). The CDR3 extends over 14 amino acids. V was clipped by 8 bases and J by 0 bases, with 10 bases between them. Germline CDR1 SNHLY, CDR2 FYNNEI. The chain's CDR3 is CASGDKANTGELFF. The CDR3 DNA reads as TGTGCCAGCGGGGACAAGGCGAACACCGGGGAGCTGTTTTTT. The entire variable domain, with the rest obtained from reference TRBV2 and TRBJ2-2, is as follows: EPEVTQTPSHQVTQMGQEVILRCVPISNHLYFYWYRQILGQKVEFLVSFYNNEISEKSEIFDDQFSVERPDGSNFTLKIRSTKLEDSAMYFCASGDKANTGELFFGEGSRLTVL.

V usage is TRBV7-9 and J usage is TRBJ2-6; 9 bases map to TRBD1. The CDR3 extends over 18 amino acids. The ends lost 3 bases at V and 0 bases at J; junction bases unmatched: 6. Looked up from germline, CDR1 is SEHNR and CDR2 is FQNEAQ (reference sequence). CDR3 sequence: CASSFIQGARSGANVLTF. The DNA for the CDR3 is TGTGCCAGCAGCTTTATACAGGGGGCTCGCTCTGGGGCCAACGTCCTGACTTTC.

The chain joins TRBV7-8 to TRBJ2-7; 8 bases match TRBD1. From germline, CDR1 is SGHVS and CDR2 FQNEAQ. CDR3 length: 16 amino acids. V was pared by 0 bases and J by 4 bases, with 8 bases of the junction left unmatched. In nucleotides, the CDR3 is TGTGCCAGCAGCTTAGCCCCGGGACAGGCGTCGTACGAGCAGTACTTC. Its protein product is CASSLAPGQASYEQYF.

V usage is TRBV7-9 and J usage is TRBJ1-6; TRBD1 matches 8 bases. The V gene end was trimmed by 3 bases and the J gene end by 10 bases; junction bases not matched to a gene: 5. The germline V gene has CDR1 SEHNR and CDR2 FQNEAQ (reference sequence). The CDR3 totals 14 residues. Here the CDR3 DNA reads TGTGCCAGCAGCTTCGGACAGGGTGGATCACCCCTCCACTTT. Protein sequence: CASSFGQGGSPLHF.

CDR3 sequence (DNA): TGTGCCAGCAGCGTAGGAGGGAAAGCTACTATCGAGCAGTACTTC. Translated, it gives CASSVGGKATIEQYF. The chain employs TRBV9 and TRBJ2-7, with a weak D call TRBD2 (5 bases). Germline CDR1 SGDLS, CDR2 YYNGEE. Deletions cut 0 bases from V and 6 bases from J, with 16 bases between. This CDR3 is 15 amino acids long. Looking up the rest from reference TRBV9 and TRBJ2-7 gives the full variable domain: DSGVTQTPKHLITATGQRVTLRCSPRSGDLSVYWYQQSLDQGLQFLIQYYNGEERAKGNILERFSAQQFPDLHSELNLSSLELGDSALYFCASSVGGKATIEQYFGPGTRLTVT.

The chain employs TRBV6-1 and TRBJ2-5; 9 bases fit TRBD2. Trimming removed 4 bases from V and 5 bases from J; junction bases left unmatched: 11. The CDR3 is made up of 16 amino acids. Germline-derived CDR1 and CDR2 are MNHNS and SASEGT. The CDR3 DNA reads TGTGCCAGCAGTGGGTTTTTGGGACTAGCTCGGGAGACCCAGTACTTC. Its translation is CASSGFLGLARETQYF.

V is TRBV9 and J is TRBJ2-7, with 7 bases fitting TRBD1. Germline CDR1 is SGDLS and CDR2 is YYNGEE. V was pared by 4 bases and J by 2 bases, with 9 bases of the junction left unmatched. The CDR3 has 15 residues. The CDR3 DNA sequence: TGTGCCAGCAGCCCGAGCCAGGGGGTAACCTACGAGCAGTACTTC. Amino acids: CASSPSQGVTYEQYF.

This clone was detected a few times. The CDR3 region has the DNA TGTGCCAGCAGCCCCGCAGGGAACACTGAAGCTTTCTTT. It translates to CASSPAGNTEAFF. The V gene is TRBV6-5, the J gene TRBJ1-1; D remains ambiguous. In germline, CDR1 is MNHEY, CDR2 SVGAGI. The CDR3 is 13 amino acids. Trimming took off 6 bases at V and 1 base at J, with 9 bases between the two ends.

This chain links TRBV7-9 with TRBJ1-1; 7 nucleotides align to TRBD1. This CDR3 region has 14 residues. The V gene end was trimmed by 1 base and the J gene end by 5 bases; junction bases not matched to a gene: 4. Germline CDR1 SEHNR, CDR2 FQNEAQ (reference sequence). CDR3 sequence reads: CASSLGQGWTEAFF. The DNA for the CDR3 is TGTGCCAGCAGCTTAGGACAGGGTTGGACTGAAGCTTTCTTT.

V gene TRBV29-1 combines with J gene TRBJ2-2; 7 bases line up with TRBD2. The trim removed 4 bases at V and 7 bases at J, leaving 3 bases unmatched. This CDR3 has 12 amino acids. Looked up from germline, CDR1 is SQVTM and CDR2 is ANQGSEA. CDR3 protein: CSVGLADGELFF. The CDR3 DNA reads as TGCAGCGTTGGGCTAGCGGACGGGGAGCTGTTTTTT.

In DNA form, the CDR3 reads TGTGCCAGCAGCGTAGGTCCTGGAGGGGATGGGGATACGCAGTATTTT. It translates to CASSVGPGGDGDTQYF. The V call is TRBV9, the J call TRBJ2-3; TRBD2 is a possible D gene (6 bases). This CDR3 comprises 16 residues. Per germline, CDR1 SGDLS and CDR2 YYNGEE. Trimming removed 0 bases at V and 6 bases at J, with 17 bases between.

This clone came up a few times. The chain recombines TRBV6-6 with TRBJ2-1, with 8 bases aligning to TRBD2. After removal of 0 bases from V and 8 bases from J, the junction contained 9 bases not matched to a gene. There are 16 residues in the CDR3. Germline CDR1 MNHNY, CDR2 SVGAGI (reference sequence). In DNA, the CDR3 is TGTGCCAGCAGTTACTCGAAGGGGACTAGAAGTGATGAGCAGTTCTTC. Translating gives CASSYSKGTRSDEQFF.

CDR3: CASSSAGGASNTEAFF. CDR3 DNA sequence: TGTGCCAGCAGTTCTGCAGGGGGCGCCTCGAACACTGAAGCTTTCTTT. V gene TRBV5-4 combines with J gene TRBJ1-1; 8 positions agree with TRBD1. This CDR3 is 16 amino acids long. The germline V gene has CDR1 SGHNT and CDR2 YYREEE (reference sequence). V trimming: 5 bases; J trimming: 1 base; junction bases outside the gene matches: 10.

The chain is built from TRBV7-2 and TRBJ2-1; tentative D call: TRBD1 (5 bases). The CDR3 runs to 13 residues. Trimming took off 1 base at V and 6 bases at J, with 7 bases between the two ends. Germline CDR1 reads SGHTA; CDR2 reads FQGNSA. The CDR3 DNA reads TGTGCCAGCAGCTTAGGACAGACCAATGAGCAGTTCTTC. This gives the protein CASSLGQTNEQFF.

Comments on this clone: An end of the junction differs from the germline gene, which may be a read error. The chain combines TRBV7-9 with TRBJ2-7; D might be TRBD2 (6 bases). Germline CDR1 is SEHNR and CDR2 is FQNEAQ (reference sequence). This CDR3 region has 14 residues. The CDR3 DNA is TGTTCCAGCAGCTCTCTGACTAGTAACTACGAGCAGTACTTC. Translation gives CSSSSLTSNYEQYF.

V is TRBV6-5 and J is TRBJ2-5; weak D call: TRBD2 (6 bases). CDR3 size: 15 residues. V shed 5 bases and J shed 5 bases, with 18 bases lying between them. Germline V gene lookup returns CDR1 MNHEY and CDR2 SVGAGI. CDR3 sequence: CASSPGPGLEETQYF. CDR3 sequence (DNA): TGTGCCAGCAGTCCGGGACCGGGACTTGAGGAGACCCAGTACTTC.

The chain carries TRBV7-8 and TRBJ1-1, with 8 bases that match TRBD1. The J segment lost 3 bases and the V segment lost 5 bases, leaving 8 bases of the junction unmatched. The germline V gene encodes CDR1 SGHVS and CDR2 FQNEAQ. The CDR3 is 15 residues long. In DNA, the CDR3 is TGTGCCAGCAGCCGCAGGGGGCGAGTTGACACTGAAGCTTTCTTT. The encoded protein is CASSRRGRVDTEAFF.

The chain links TRBV18 to TRBJ1-1; possibly TRBD1 for D (6 bases). Germline V gene data show CDR1 as KGHSH and CDR2 as LQKENI. V shed 3 bases and J shed 2 bases, with 10 bases lying between them. The CDR3 covers 14 residues. CDR3 nucleotides: TGTGCCAGCTCACCCCTGACAGGAAACACTGAAGCTTTCTTT. Residues: CASSPLTGNTEAFF.

The CDR3 spells CASSAQGNTEAFF. The CDR3 nucleotides read TGTGCCAGCAGCGCACAGGGGAACACTGAAGCTTTCTTT. The chain recombines TRBV9 with TRBJ1-1; possible D gene TRBD1, 6 bases. From germline, CDR1 is SGDLS and CDR2 YYNGEE. This CDR3 is built from 13 residues. The germline V and J ends were trimmed by 3 bases and 1 base, with 7 bases remaining between them.